This T cell receptor beta chain stems from a study of T cell responses to AZD1222 COVID-19 vaccine. The study's findings and limits: Repertoires were collected only later (after the peak T cell response had occurred). Breadth and depth of Spike-specific TCRs rose after two AZD1222 doses. Close to half of all spike-specific TCRs reportedly target regions of the variants that are unmutated. Among those given AZD1222, only six were seropositive at baseline.

The germline CDR1 and CDR2 sequences are MGHRA and YSYEKL. This CDR3 is built from 16 residues. Trimming took off 0 bases at V and 4 bases at J, with 13 bases between the two ends. As for this clone: Its cognate antigen is unknown.

The protocol was immunoSEQ multiplex PCR, while the TCRdb copy is restricted to in-frame clones and leaves out a portion. The sample yields about 130,000 clones, roughly 92% seen once. This chain links TRBV4-1 with TRBJ2-1; tentatively, D is TRBD1 (7 bases). Sequenced material: peripheral blood, taken on day 0 of AZD1222 vaccination. The TCR comes from an adult in good health. The CDR3 region has the DNA TGCGCCAGCAGCCAAGAAGGAGGGACAGTATACAATGAGCAGTTCTTC. Its translation is CASSQEGGTVYNEQFF.